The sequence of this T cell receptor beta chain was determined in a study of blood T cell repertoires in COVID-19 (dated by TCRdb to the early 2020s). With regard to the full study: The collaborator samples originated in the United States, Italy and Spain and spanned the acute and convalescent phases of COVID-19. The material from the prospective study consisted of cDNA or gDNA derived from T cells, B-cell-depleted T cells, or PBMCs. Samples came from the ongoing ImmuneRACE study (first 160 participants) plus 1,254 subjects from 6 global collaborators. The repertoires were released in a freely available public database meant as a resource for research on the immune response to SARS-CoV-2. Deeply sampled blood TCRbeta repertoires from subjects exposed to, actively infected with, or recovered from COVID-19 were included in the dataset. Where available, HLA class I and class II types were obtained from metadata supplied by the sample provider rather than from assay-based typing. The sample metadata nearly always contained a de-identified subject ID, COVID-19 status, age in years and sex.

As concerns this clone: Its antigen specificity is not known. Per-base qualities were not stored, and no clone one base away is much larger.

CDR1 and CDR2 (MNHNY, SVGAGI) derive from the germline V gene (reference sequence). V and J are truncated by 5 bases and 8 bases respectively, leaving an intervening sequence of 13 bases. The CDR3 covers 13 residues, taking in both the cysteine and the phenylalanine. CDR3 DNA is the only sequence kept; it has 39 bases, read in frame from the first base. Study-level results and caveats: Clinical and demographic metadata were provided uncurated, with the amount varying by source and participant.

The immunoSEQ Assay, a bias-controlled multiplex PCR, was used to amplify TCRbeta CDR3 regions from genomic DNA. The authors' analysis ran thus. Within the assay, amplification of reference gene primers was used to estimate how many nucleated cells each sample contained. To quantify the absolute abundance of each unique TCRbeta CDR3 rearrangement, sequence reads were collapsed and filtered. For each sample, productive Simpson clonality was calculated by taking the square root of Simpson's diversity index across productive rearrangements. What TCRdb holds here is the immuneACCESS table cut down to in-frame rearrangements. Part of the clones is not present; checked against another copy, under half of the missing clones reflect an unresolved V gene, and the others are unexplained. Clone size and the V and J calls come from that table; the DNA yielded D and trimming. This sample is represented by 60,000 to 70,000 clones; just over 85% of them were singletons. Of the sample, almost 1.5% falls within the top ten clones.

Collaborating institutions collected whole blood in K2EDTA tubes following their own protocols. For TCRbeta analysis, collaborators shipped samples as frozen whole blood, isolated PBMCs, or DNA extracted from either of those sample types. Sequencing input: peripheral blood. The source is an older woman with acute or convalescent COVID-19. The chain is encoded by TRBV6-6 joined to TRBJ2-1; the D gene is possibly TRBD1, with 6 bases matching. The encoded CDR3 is CASSHRVWDEQFF. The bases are TGTGCCAGCAGTCACAGGGTATGGGATGAGCAGTTCTTC.